This entry lists 6 T cell receptor beta chains sequenced from one sample in a study of T cell responses to AZD1222 COVID-19 vaccine. The protocol was immunoSEQ multiplex PCR, while the TCRdb copy is restricted to in-frame clones and leaves out a portion. The sample holds approximately 150,000 clones, about 93% seen once. The material was peripheral blood, obtained on day 0 of AZD1222 vaccination. Receptors originate from an adult in good health.

The DNA for the CDR3 is TGTGCCAGCAGCTCCCGACCAGTCTCTGGGGCCAACGTCCTGACTTTC. As protein: CASSSRPVSGANVLTF. J is TRBJ2-6 and V is TRBV7-2; D gene unclear. The CDR3 contains 16 residues. Trimming pared 4 bases from V and 0 bases from J, leaving 10 bases between. CDR1 is SGHTA and CDR2 is FQGNSA in the germline V gene.

The CDR3 nucleotides read TGTGCCAGCAGCTTAATATTTGGAAACACCATATATTTT. As protein: CASSLIFGNTIYF. The chain employs TRBV7-9 and TRBJ1-3; no firm D call. The germline V gene encodes CDR1 SEHNR and CDR2 FQNEAQ (reference sequence). The CDR3 totals 13 residues. V shed 2 bases and J shed 3 bases, with 5 bases lying between them.

J is TRBJ1-2 and V is TRBV6-5, with unresolved D. Germline-derived CDR1 and CDR2 are MNHEY and SVGAGI. The CDR3 consists of 12 residues. V was clipped by 5 bases and J by 8 bases, with 12 bases between them. The chain's CDR3 is CASSTLIGGYTF. As DNA, the CDR3 is TGTGCCAGCAGTACCTTAATTGGGGGCTACACCTTC.

This clone was seen only a few times. This chain joins TRBV4-3 and TRBJ1-2; 7 nucleotides agree with TRBD1. There are 15 residues in the CDR3. J gave up 8 bases and V 3 bases, and 12 bases lay outside the gene matches. Per germline, CDR1 LGHNA and CDR2 YSLEER. Written as DNA, the CDR3 is TGCGCCAGCAGCCAGATGGGTGAGGGGGCAAACGGCTACACCTTC. Its translation: CASSQMGEGANGYTF.

Notes on this clone: Other DNA sequences in this sample translate to the same CDR3. The chain combines TRBV28 with TRBJ1-1; 8 bases align to TRBD1. Per germline, CDR1 MDHEN and CDR2 SYDVKM. This CDR3 spans 14 amino acids. The V gene end was trimmed by 4 bases and the J gene end by 6 bases; junction bases not matched to a gene: 7. The CDR3 spells CASSSTGGSAEAFF. For the CDR3, the DNA is TGTGCCAGCAGTTCCACAGGGGGGTCCGCTGAAGCTTTCTTT.

V is TRBV19 and J is TRBJ1-5; D unresolved. The V gene's germline CDR1 is LNHDA and CDR2 SQIVND (reference sequence). Deletions cut 3 bases from V and 7 bases from J, with 10 bases between. The CDR3 loop spans 13 amino acids. DNA for the CDR3: TGTGCCAGTAGTATCGGGCCAGGACAGCCCCAGCATTTT. Amino acids: CASSIGPGQPQHF.